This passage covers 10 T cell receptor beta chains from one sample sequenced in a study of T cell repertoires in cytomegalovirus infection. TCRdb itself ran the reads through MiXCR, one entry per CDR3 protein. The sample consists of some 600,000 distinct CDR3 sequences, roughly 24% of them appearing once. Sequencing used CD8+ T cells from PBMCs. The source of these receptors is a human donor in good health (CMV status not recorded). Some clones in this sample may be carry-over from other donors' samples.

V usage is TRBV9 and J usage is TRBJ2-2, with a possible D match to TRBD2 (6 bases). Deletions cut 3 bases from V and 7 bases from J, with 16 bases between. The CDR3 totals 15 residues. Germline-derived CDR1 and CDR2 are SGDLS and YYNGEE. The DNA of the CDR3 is TGTGCCAGCAGCGGCCAGGGACTCCACGGCGGGGAGCTGTTTTTT. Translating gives CASSGQGLHGGELFF.

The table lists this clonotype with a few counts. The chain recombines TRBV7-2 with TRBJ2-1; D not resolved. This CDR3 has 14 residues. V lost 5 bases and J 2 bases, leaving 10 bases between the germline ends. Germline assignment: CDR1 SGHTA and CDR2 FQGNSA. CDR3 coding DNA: TGTGCCAGCAGCCACTTCTTTACCTACAATGAGCAGTTCTTC. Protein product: CASSHFFTYNEQFF.

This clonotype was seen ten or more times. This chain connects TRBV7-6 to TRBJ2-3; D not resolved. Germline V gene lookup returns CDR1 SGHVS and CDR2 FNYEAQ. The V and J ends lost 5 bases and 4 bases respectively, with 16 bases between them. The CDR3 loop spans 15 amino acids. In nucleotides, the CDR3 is TGTGCCAGCAGCCCTTTTTCTGGCCGGGCAGATACGCAGTATTTT. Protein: CASSPFSGRADTQYF.

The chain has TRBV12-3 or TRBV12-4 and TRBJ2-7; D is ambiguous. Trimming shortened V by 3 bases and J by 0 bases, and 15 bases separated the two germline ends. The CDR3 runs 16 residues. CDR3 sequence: CASSLVVGISSYEQYF. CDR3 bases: TGTGCCAGCAGTTTGGTGGTCGGTATTAGCTCCTACGAGCAGTACTTC.

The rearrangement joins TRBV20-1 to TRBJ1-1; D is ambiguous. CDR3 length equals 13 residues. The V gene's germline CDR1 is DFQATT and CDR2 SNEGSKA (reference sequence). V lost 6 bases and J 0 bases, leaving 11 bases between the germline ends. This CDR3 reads CSAEDGLNTEAFF. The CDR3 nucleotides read TGCAGTGCAGAAGACGGCCTGAACACTGAAGCTTTCTTT.

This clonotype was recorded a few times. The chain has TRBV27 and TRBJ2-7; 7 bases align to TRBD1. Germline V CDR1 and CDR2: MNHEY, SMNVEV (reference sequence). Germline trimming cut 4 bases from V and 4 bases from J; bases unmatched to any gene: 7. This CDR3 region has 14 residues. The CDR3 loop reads CASSSPEGAYEQYF. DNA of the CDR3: TGTGCCAGCAGTTCCCCCGAGGGGGCTTACGAGCAGTACTTC.

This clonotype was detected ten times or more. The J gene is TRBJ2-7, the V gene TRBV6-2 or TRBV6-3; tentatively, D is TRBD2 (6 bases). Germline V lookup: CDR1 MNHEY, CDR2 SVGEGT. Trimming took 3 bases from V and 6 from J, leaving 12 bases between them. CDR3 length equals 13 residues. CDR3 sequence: CASSYRQGGEQYV. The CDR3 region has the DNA TGTGCCAGCAGTTATCGGCAGGGAGGCGAGCAGTACGTC.

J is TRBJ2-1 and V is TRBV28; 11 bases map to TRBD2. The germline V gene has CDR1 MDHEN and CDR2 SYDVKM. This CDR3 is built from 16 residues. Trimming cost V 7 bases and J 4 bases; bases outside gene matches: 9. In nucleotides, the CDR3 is TGTGCCAGCACTCTCACCGGGACTAGCGGTTACAATGAGCAGTTCTTC. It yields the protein CASTLTGTSGYNEQFF.

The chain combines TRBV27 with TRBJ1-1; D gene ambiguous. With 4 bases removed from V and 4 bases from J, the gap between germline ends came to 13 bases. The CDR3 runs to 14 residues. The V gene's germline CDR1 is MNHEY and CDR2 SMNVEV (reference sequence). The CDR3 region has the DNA TGTGCCAGCAGTTCCTATCTGGGTGGCACTGAAGCTTTCTTT. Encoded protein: CASSSYLGGTEAFF.

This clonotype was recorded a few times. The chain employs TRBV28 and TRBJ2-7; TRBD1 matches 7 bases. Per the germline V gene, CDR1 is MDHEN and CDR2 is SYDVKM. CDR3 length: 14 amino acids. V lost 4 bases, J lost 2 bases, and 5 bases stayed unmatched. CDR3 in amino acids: CASSSSTGPYEQYV. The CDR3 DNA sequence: TGTGCCAGCAGTTCCTCGACAGGGCCCTACGAGCAGTACGTC.